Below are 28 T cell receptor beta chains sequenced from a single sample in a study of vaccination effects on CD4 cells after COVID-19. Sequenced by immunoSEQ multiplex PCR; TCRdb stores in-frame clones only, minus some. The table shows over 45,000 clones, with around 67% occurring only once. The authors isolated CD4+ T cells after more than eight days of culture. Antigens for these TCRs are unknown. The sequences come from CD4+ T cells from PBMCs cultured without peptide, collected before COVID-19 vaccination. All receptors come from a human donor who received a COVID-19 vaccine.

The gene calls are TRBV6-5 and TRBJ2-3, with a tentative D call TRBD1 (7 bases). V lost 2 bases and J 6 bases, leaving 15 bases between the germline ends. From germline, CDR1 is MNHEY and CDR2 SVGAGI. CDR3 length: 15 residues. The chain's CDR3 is CASSYGGGTADTQYF. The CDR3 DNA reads TGTGCCAGCAGTTACGGAGGCGGGACAGCGGATACGCAGTATTTT.

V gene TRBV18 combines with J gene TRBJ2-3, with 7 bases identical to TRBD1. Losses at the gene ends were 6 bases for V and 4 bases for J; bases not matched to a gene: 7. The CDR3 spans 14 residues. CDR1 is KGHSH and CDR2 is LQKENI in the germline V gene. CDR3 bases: TGTGCCAGCTCGCAATGGACAGGACCAGATACGCAGTATTTT. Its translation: CASSQWTGPDTQYF. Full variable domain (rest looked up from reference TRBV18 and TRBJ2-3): NAGVMQNPRHLVRRRGQEARLRCSPMKGHSHVYWYRQLPEEGLKFMVYLQKENIIDESGMPKERFSAEFPKEGPSILRIQQVVRGDSAAYFCASSQWTGPDTQYFGPGTRLTVL.

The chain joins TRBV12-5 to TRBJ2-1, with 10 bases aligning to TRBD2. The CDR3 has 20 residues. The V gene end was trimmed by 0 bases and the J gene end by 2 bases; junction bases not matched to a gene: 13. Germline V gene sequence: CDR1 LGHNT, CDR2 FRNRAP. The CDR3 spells CASGLVLGTASGGAYNEQFF. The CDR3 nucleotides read TGTGCTAGTGGTTTGGTTTTGGGGACGGCTAGCGGGGGCGCCTACAATGAGCAGTTCTTC.

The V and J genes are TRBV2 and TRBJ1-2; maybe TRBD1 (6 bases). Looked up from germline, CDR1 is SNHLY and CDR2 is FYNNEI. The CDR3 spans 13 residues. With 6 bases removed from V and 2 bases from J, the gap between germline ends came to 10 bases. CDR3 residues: CASSAGTNYGYTF. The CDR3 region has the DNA TGTGCCAGCAGCGCCGGGACAAACTATGGCTACACCTTC.

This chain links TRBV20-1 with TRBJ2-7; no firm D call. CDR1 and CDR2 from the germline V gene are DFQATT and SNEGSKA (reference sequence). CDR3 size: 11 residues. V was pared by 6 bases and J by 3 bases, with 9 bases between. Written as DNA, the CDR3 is TGCAGTGCCGGGCCAGACTACGAGCAGTACTTC. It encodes CSAGPDYEQYF.

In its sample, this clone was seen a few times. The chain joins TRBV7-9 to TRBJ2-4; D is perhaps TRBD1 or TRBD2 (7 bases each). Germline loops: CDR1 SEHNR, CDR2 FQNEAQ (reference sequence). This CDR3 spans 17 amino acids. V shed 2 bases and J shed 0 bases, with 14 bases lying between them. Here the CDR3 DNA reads TGTGCCAGCAGCTTAATCAGGGGGGGATTAGCCAAAAACATTCAGTACTTC. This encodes CASSLIRGGLAKNIQYF.

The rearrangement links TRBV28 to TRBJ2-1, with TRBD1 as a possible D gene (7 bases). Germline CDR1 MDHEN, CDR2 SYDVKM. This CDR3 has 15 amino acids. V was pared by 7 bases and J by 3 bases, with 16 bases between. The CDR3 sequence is CASNDGQGGYNEQFF. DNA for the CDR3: TGTGCCAGCAATGATGGGCAGGGGGGCTACAATGAGCAGTTCTTC.

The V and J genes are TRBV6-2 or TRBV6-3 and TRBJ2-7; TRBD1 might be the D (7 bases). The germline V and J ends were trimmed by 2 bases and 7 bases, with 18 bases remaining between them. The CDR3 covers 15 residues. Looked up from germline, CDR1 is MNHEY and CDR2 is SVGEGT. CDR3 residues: CASSYAGQSPWEQYF. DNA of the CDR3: TGTGCCAGCAGTTACGCGGGACAGTCCCCTTGGGAGCAGTACTTC.

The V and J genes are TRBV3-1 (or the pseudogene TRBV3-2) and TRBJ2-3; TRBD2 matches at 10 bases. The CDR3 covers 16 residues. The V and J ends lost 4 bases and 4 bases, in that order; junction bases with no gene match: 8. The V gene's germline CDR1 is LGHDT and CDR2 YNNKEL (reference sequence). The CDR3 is CASSPHQRGGADTQYF. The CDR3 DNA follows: TGTGCCAGCAGCCCCCACCAGCGGGGGGGGGCAGATACGCAGTATTTT.

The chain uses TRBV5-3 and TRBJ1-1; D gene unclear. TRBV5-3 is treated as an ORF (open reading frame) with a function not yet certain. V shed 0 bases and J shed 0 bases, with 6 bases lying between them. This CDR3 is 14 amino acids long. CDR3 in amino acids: CARSLASVNTEAFF. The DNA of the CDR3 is TGTGCCAGAAGCTTGGCTTCAGTGAACACTGAAGCTTTCTTT.

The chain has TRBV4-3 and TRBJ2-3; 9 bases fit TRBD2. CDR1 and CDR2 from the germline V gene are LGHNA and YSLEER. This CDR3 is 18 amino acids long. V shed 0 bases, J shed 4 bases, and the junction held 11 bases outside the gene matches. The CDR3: CASSQDGLLAGTPDTQYF. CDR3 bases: TGCGCCAGCAGCCAAGACGGTCTTCTAGCGGGGACGCCAGATACGCAGTATTTT.

The CDR3 DNA reads as TGTGCCAGCAGCTTGGTCGGCACAGCCTCAATGAACACTGAAGCTTTCTTT. It is translated as CASSLVGTASMNTEAFF. The V and J genes are TRBV5-6 and TRBJ1-1, with D hard to call. Trimming stripped 0 bases from V and 0 bases from J, with 15 bases between. CDR1 SGHDT and CDR2 YYEEEE come from the germline V gene. The CDR3 runs 17 residues.

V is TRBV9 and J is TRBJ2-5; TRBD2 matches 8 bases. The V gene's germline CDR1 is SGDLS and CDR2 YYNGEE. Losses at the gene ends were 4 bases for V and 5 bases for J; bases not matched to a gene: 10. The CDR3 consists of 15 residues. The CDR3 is CASSTSGTREETQYF. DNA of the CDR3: TGTGCCAGCAGCACCTCCGGGACTAGAGAGGAGACCCAGTACTTC.

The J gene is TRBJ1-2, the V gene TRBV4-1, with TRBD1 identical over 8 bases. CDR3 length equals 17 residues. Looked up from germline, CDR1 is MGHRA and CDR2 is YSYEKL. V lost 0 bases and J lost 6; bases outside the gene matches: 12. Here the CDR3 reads CASSQDGRGLFIDGYTF. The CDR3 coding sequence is TGCGCCAGCAGCCAAGACGGCAGGGGGCTTTTCATAGATGGCTACACCTTC.

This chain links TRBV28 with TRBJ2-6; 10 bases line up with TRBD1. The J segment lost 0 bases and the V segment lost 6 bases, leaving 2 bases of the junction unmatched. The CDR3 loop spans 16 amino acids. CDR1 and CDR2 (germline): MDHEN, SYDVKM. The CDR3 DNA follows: TGTGCCAGCAGGGGACAGGGGAGCTCTGGGGCCAACGTCCTGACTTTC. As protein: CASRGQGSSGANVLTF.

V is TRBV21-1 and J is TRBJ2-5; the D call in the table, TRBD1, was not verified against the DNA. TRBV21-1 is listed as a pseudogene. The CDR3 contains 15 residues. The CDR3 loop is CASSKQTGSGGTQYF. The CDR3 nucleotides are TGTGCCAGCAGCAAACAAACCGGGTCAGGGGGGACCCAGTACTTC.

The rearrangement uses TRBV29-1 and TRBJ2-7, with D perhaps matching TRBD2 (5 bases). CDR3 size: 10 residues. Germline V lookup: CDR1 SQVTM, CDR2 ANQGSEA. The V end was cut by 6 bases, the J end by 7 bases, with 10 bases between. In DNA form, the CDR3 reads TGCAGCGTGCTACTAGGGGAGCAGTACTTC. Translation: CSVLLGEQYF.

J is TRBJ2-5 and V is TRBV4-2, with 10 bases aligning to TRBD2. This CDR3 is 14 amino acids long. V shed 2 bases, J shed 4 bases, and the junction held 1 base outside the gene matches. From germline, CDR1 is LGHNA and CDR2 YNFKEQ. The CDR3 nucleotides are TGTGCCAGCAGCCAAATAGCGGGGGGAGAGACCCAGTACTTC. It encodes CASSQIAGGETQYF.

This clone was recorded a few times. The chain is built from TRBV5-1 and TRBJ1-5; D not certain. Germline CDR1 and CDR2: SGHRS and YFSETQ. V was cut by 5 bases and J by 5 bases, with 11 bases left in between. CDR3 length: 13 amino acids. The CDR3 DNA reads TGCGCCAGCAGAGAGGGTGGGGATCAGCCCCAGCATTTT. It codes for CASREGGDQPQHF.

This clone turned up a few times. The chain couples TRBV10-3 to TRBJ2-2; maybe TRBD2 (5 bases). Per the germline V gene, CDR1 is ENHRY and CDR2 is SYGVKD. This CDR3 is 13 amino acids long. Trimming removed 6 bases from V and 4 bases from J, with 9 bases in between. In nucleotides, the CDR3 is TGTGCCATCAGCGGAGCGGCCACCGGGGAGCTGTTTTTT. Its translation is CAISGAATGELFF.

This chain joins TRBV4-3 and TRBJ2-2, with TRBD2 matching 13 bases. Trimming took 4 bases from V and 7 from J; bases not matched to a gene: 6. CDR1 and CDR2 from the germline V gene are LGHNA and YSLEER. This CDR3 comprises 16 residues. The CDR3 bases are TGCGCCAGCAGCCCACTAGCGGGGGGGCCAGGCGGGGAGCTGTTTTTT. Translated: CASSPLAGGPGGELFF.

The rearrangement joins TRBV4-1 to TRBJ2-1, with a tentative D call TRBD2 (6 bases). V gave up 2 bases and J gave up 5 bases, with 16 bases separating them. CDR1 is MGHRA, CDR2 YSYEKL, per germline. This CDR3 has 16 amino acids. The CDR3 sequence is CASSQSPTRRDNEQFF. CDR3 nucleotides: TGCGCCAGCAGCCAATCCCCCACGCGGAGGGACAATGAGCAGTTCTTC.

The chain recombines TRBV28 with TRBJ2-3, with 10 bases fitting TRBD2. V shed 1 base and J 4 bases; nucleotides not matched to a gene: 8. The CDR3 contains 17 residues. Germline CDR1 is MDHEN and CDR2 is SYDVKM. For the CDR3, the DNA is TGTGCCAGCAGTTTATCCCAAGCGGGAGGGTGGGCAGATACGCAGTATTTT. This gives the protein CASSLSQAGGWADTQYF. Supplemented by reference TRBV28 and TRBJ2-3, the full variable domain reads DVKVTQSSRYLVKRTGEKVFLECVQDMDHENMFWYRQDPGLGLRLIYFSYDVKMKEKGDIPEGYSVSREKKERFSLILESASTNQTSMYLCASSLSQAGGWADTQYFGPGTRLTVL.

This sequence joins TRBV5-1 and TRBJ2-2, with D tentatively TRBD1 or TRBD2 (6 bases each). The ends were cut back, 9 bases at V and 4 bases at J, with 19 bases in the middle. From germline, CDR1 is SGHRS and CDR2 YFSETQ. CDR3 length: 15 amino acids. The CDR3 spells CATSHRDGGTGELFF. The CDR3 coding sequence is TGCGCCACCTCGCACAGGGACGGGGGCACCGGGGAGCTGTTTTTT.

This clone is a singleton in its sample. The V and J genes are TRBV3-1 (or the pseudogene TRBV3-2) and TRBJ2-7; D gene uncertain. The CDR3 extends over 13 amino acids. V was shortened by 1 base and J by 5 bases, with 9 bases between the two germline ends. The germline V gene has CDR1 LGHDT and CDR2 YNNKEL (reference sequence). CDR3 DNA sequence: TGTGCCAGCAGCCAAGTAGGGTCCCACGAGCAGTACTTC. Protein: CASSQVGSHEQYF.

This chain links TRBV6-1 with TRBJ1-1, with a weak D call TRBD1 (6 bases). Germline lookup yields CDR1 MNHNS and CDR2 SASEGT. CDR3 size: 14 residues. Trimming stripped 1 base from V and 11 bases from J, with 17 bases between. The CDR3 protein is CASSEGGAARVAFF. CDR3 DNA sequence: TGTGCCAGCAGTGAAGGGGGGGCTGCCAGGGTCGCTTTCTTT.

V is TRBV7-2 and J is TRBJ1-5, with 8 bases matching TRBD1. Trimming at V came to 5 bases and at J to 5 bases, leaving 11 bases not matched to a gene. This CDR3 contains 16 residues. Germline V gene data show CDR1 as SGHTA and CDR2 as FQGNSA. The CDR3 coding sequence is TGTGCCAGCAGCCCAAGGGCAGGGGGCTACGATCAGCCCCAGCATTTT. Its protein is CASSPRAGGYDQPQHF. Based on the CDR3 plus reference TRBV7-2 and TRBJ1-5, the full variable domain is GAGVSQSPSNKVTEKGKDVELRCDPISGHTALYWYRQSLGQGLEFLIYFQGNSAPDKSGLPSDRFSAERTGGSVSTLTIQRTQQEDSAVYLCASSPRAGGYDQPQHFGDGTRLSIL.

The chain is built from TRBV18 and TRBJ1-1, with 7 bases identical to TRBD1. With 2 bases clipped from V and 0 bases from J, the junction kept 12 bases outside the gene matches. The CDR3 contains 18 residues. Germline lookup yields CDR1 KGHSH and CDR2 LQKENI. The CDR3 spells CASSPWGQPRTLNTEAFF. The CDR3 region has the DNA TGTGCCAGCTCACCATGGGGACAGCCCAGGACACTGAACACTGAAGCTTTCTTT. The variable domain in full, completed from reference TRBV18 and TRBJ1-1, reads NAGVMQNPRHLVRRRGQEARLRCSPMKGHSHVYWYRQLPEEGLKFMVYLQKENIIDESGMPKERFSAEFPKEGPSILRIQQVVRGDSAAYFCASSPWGQPRTLNTEAFFGQGTRLTVV.